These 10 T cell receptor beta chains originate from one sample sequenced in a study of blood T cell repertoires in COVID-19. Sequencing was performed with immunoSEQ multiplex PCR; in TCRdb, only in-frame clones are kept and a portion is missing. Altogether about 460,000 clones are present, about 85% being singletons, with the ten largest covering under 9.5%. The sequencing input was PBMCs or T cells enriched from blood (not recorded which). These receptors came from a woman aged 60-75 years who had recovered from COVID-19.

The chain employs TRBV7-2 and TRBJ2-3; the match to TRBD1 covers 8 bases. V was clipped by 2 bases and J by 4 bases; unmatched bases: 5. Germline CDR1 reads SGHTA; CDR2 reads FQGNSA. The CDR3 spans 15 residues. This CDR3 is CASSLKAGGADTQYF. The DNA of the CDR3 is TGTGCCAGCAGCTTAAAGGCAGGGGGCGCAGATACGCAGTATTTT.

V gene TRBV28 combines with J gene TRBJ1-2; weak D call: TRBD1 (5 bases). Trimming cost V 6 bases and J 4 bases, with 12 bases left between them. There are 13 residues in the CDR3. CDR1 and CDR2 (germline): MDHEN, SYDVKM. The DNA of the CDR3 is TGTGCCAGCAGCCGCTCCGGGGGCTATGGCTACACCTTC. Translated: CASSRSGGYGYTF.

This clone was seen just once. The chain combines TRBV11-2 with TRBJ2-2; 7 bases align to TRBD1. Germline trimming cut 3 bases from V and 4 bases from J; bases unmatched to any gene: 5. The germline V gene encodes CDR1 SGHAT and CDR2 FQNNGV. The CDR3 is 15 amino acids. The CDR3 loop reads CASSLTGWGTGELFF. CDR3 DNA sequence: TGTGCCAGCAGCTTGACAGGGTGGGGCACCGGGGAGCTGTTTTTT.

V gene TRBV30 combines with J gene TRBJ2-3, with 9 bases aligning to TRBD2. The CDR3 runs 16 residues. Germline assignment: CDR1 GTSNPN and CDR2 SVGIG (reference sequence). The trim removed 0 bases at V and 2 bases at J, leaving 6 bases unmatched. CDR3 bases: TGTGCCTGGAGTGTACACAGCGGGGGGTACACAGATACGCAGTATTTT. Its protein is CAWSVHSGGYTDTQYF.

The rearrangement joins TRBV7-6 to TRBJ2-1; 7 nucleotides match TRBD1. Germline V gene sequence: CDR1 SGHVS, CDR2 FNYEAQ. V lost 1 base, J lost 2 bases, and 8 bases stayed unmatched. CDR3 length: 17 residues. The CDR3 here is CASSLESFGQAYNEQFF. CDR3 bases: TGTGCCAGCAGCTTAGAAAGTTTCGGACAGGCCTACAATGAGCAGTTCTTC. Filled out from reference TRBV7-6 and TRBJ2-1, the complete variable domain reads GAGVSQSPRYKVTKRGQDVALRCDPISGHVSLYWYRQALGQGPEFLTYFNYEAQQDKSGLPNDRFSAERPEGSISTLTIQRTEQRDSAMYRCASSLESFGQAYNEQFFGPGTRLTVL.

The CDR3 loop is CATSDTGTGAHGYTF. DNA for the CDR3: TGTGCCACCAGTGATACCGGGACAGGGGCCCATGGCTACACCTTC. The V and J genes are TRBV24-1 and TRBJ1-2; 10 bases are shared with TRBD1. The CDR3 consists of 15 residues. J was trimmed by 6 bases and V by 3 bases; bases with no gene match: 6. Germline V gene data show CDR1 as KGHDR and CDR2 as SFDVKD.

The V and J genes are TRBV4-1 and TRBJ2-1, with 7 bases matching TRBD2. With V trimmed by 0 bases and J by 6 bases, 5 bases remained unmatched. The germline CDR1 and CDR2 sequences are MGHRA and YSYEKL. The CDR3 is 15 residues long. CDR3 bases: TGCGCCAGCAGCCAAGACGGCTCGGGGGGCAATGAGCAGTTCTTC. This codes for CASSQDGSGGNEQFF.

In DNA form, the CDR3 reads TGTGCCAGCAGTGAAGCGCGGCAGACAACAACTCTGAGGGACATTCAGTACTTC. This sequence encodes CASSEARQTTTLRDIQYF. The rearrangement uses TRBV6-1 and TRBJ2-4; TRBD2 might be the D (5 bases). Germline V lookup: CDR1 MNHNS, CDR2 SASEGT. V was cut by 0 bases and J by 8 bases, with 23 bases left in between. The CDR3 is 18 residues long.

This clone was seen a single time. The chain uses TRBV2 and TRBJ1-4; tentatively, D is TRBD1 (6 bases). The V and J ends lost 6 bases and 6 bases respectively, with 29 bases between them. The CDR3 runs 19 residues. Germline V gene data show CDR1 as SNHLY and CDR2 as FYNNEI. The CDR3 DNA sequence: TGTGCCAGCAGCACATCGCGGTTGGGGGCCACGGCGGACTATGAAAAACTGTTTTTT. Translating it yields CASSTSRLGATADYEKLFF.

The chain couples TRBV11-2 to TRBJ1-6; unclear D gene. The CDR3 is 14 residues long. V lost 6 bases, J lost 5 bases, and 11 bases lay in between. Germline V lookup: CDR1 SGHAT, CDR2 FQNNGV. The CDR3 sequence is CASSPRWDNSPLHF. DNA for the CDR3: TGTGCCAGCAGTCCGCGGTGGGATAATTCACCCCTCCACTTT. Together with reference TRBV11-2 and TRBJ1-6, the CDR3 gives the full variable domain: EAGVAQSPRYKIIEKRQSVAFWCNPISGHATLYWYQQILGQGPKLLIQFQNNGVVDDSQLPKDRFSAERLKGVDSTLKIQPAKLEDSAVYLCASSPRWDNSPLHFGNGTRLTVT.